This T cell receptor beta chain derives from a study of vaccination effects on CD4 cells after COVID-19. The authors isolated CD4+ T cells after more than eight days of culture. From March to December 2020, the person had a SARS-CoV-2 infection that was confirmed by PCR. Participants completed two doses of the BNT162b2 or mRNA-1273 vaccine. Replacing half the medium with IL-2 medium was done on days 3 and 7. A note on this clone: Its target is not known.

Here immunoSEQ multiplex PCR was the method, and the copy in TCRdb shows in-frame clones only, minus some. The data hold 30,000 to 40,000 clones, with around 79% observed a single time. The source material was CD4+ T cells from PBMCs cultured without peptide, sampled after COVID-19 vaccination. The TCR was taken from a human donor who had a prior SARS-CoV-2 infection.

The DNA for the CDR3 is TGTGCCAGCAGTGAAGCTTTCGGGACACCTGAAGCTTTCTTT. Its translation is CASSEAFGTPEAFF. This chain uses TRBV6-1 with TRBJ1-1; D perhaps matches TRBD1 (6 bases). This CDR3 is built from 14 residues. V lost 0 bases and J lost 6, with 11 bases in between. Looked up from germline, CDR1 is MNHNS and CDR2 is SASEGT.